This T cell receptor beta chain was documented in a study of T cell responses to AZD1222 COVID-19 vaccine. Findings and caveats of the study: The study found Spike-specific TCR breadth and depth rose after two AZD1222 doses. Repertoire sampling happened only post peak T cell response. Donors skewed white British and female; clonal diversity was possibly underestimated. The span of vaccine-associated CD4 TCRs extended across spike, with dominance at 160-218 and 743-854.

Trimming took off 2 bases at V and 7 bases at J, with 17 bases between the two ends. The CDR3 runs to 16 residues. The germline CDR1 and CDR2 sequences are SGHAT and FQDESV (reference sequence). Repertoires were generated with immunoSEQ multiplex PCR, while TCRdb's copy carries only in-frame clones and drops some. The table has 140,000 to 150,000 clones, around four fifths seen once. Turning to this clone: Its cognate antigen is unknown.

The chain recombines TRBV11-1 with TRBJ1-4; D not resolved. This clonotype was sampled from an adult in good health. Sequencing was performed on peripheral blood, taken on day 0 of MenACWY control vaccination. The CDR3 region has the DNA TGTGCCAGCAGCTTATTGGGCCGCATTTCCGGTGAAAAACTGTTTTTT. It specifies CASSLLGRISGEKLFF.